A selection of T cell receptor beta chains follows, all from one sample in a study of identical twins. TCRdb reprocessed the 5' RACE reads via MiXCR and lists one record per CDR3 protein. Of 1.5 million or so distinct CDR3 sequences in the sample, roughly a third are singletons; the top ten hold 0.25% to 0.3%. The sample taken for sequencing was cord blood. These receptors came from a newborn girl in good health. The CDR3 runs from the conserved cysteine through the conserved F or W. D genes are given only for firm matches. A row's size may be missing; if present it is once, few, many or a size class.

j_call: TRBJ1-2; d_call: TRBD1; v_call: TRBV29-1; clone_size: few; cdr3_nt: TGCAGCGTTGGGGTTCCGGGACAGCCCAACTATGGCTACACCTTC; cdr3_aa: CSVGVPGQPNYGYTF
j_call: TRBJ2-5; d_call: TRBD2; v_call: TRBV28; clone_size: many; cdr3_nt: TGTGCCAGCAGTGTAGCGGGAGTAAAAGAGACCCAGTACTTC; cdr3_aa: CASSVAGVKETQYF
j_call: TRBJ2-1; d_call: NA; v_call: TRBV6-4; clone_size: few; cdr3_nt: TGTGCCAGCAAGGAGGGGCAATCCTACAATGAGCAGTTCTTC; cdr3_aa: CASKEGQSYNEQFF
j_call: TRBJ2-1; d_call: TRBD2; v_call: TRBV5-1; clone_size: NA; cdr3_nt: TGCGCCAGCAGCTTGGCGGGACTAGCGGGAGGTTCCTACAATAAGCAGTTCTTC; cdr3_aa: CASSLAGLAGGSYNKQFF
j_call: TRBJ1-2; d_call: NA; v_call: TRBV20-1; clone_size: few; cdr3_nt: TGCAGTGCTTTGGGACGTTTTAACTATGGCTACACCTTC; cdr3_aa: CSALGRFNYGYTF
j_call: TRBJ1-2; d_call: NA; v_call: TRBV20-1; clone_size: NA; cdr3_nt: TGCAGTGCAGACGGACACTATGGCTACACCTTC; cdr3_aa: CSADGHYGYTF
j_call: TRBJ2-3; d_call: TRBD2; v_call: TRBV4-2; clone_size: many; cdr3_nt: TGTGCCAGCAGCCAGGATACTAGCGGCACAGATACGCAGTATTTT; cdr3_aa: CASSQDTSGTDTQYF
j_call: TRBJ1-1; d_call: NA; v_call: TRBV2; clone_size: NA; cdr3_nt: TGTGCCAGCCGTCGGGAGGGGTGGACTGAAGCTTTCTTT; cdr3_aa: CASRREGWTEAFF
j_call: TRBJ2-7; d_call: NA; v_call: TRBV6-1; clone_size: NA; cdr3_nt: TGTGCCAGCAGTGCAGGGTTGCTGTCCGGGCTGTACGAGCAGTACTTC; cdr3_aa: CASSAGLLSGLYEQYF
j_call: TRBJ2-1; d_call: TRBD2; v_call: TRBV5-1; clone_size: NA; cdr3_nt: TGCGCCAGCAGCTTGCCGTCTGTAGCGGGAGGTCTCAATGAGCAGTTCTTC; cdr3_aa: CASSLPSVAGGLNEQFF
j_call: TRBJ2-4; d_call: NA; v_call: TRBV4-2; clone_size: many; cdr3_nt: TGTGCCAGCAGCCAAGAACTAGCCAAAAACATTCAGTACTTC; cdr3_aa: CASSQELAKNIQYF